Reported below is one T cell receptor beta chain. What it recognizes is unknown. Through Arm-PCR of CDR3 regions and iRepertoire HTBI primers, TCR beta libraries were built. TCRdb used MiXCR to reprocess the multiplex PCR reads, holding one entry per CDR3 protein. Altogether 350,000 to 400,000 distinct CDR3 sequences are present, roughly 15% being singletons, with the ten largest covering over 20%. This entry is derived from a study of regulatory T cells in long-lasting Graves disease. General study results and limits: Accuracy was perhaps lowered by the small sample size. The number of shared public clonotypes was higher in persistent patients (roughly 3,000) than new patients (approximately 1,000).

CDR3 length equals 16 residues. The V and J ends lost 6 bases and 1 base, in that order; junction bases with no gene match: 3. CDR1 SNHLY and CDR2 FYNNEI come from the germline V gene. Time point: newly diagnosed GD, antithyroid drugs for less than 3 months. Extracted RNA from PBMCs served as the source of the TCR library. The sequence derives from a female donor with Graves disease. Source: peripheral blood mononuclear cells (PBMCs), taken at new diagnosis, from a patient treated with antithyroid drugs. V gene TRBV2 combines with J gene TRBJ2-3, with 14 bases aligning to TRBD2. DNA for the CDR3: TGTGCCAGCAGGGGGACTAGCGGGGGAGGCACAGATACGCAGTATTTT. This gives the protein CASRGTSGGGTDTQYF.